This T cell receptor (beta chain) emerged from a study of blood T cell repertoires in COVID-19. The repertoire was sequenced with immunoSEQ multiplex PCR; TCRdb's copy has only in-frame clones and lacks some. The profile covers fewer than 200,000 clones, with around 78% appearing a single time and about 4.4% taken by the ten largest. The germline CDR1 and CDR2 sequences are SEHNR and FQNEAQ (reference sequence). Trimming pared 5 bases from V and 5 bases from J, leaving 6 bases between. The CDR3 totals 12 residues. Sequenced: PBMCs or T cells enriched from blood (not recorded which). This chain connects TRBV7-9 to TRBJ2-2; no clear D. The clonotype originates from a woman in her 50s who had recovered from COVID-19. This CDR3 is CASSLRTGELFF. The CDR3 DNA sequence: TGTGCCAGCAGCCTCCGGACCGGGGAGCTGTTTTTT.